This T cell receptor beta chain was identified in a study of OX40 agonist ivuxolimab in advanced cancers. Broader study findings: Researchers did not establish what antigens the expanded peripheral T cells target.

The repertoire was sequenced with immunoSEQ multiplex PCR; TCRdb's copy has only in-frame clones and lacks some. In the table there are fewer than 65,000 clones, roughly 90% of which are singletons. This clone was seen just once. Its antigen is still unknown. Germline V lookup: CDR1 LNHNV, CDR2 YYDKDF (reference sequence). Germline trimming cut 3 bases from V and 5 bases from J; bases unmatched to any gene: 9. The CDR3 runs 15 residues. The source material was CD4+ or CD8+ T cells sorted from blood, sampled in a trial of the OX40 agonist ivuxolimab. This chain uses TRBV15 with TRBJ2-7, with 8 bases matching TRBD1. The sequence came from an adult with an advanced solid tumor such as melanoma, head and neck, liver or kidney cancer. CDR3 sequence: CATSRAGQGAHEQYF. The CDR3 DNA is TGTGCCACCAGCAGGGCAGGACAGGGTGCACACGAGCAGTACTTC.